This T cell receptor (beta chain) was identified during a study of blood T cell repertoires in COVID-19. Measured with immunoSEQ multiplex PCR; TCRdb has only the in-frame clones, and not every one. There are 200,000 to 250,000 clones in the sample; about nine tenths occur only once, and approximately 1.1% lies in the top ten. This CDR3 has 15 residues. Germline CDR1 and CDR2: MNHEY and SMNVEV (reference sequence). V was trimmed by 0 bases and J by 0 bases, leaving 6 bases between them. Sample: PBMCs or T cells enriched from blood (not recorded which). V is TRBV27 and J is TRBJ1-3; D is possibly TRBD1 (5 bases). This TCR was sampled from a young man who had recovered from COVID-19. CDR3 sequence reads: CASSLSTGSGNTIYF. The CDR3 bases are TGTGCCAGCAGTTTATCTACAGGCTCTGGAAACACCATATATTTT.